Given below is one TCR beta chain in context. Its antigen remains unknown. Full-length variable regions came from constant-region reverse primers plus semi-nested Nested Universal Primer A PCR. TCRdb ran MiXCR on the 5' RACE reads and lists one entry per CDR3 protein. The sample has around 34,000 distinct CDR3 sequences; roughly a quarter are singletons. In germline, CDR1 is SSHAT, CDR2 FNYEAQ (reference sequence). The J segment lost 0 bases and the V segment lost 0 bases, leaving 7 bases of the junction unmatched. The CDR3 covers 18 residues. The study's findings and limits: Tumor Treg TCRs overlapped most with tumor naive CD4+ cells. The larger cohort examined one V-J beta rearrangement, not whole repertoires.

Tregs were sorted as CD4+CD25+CD127-/low cells. This TCR derives from a female donor with breast cancer. The sequenced sample was tumor-infiltrating Tregs sorted from the breast tumor. J is TRBJ2-2 and V is TRBV7-7, with 7 nucleotides matching TRBD2. The CDR3 bases are TGTGCCAGCAGCTTAGCGGGGCCCCTAGCGGCGAACACCGGGGAGCTGTTTTTT. Translated, it gives CASSLAGPLAANTGELFF.